Listed below are T cell receptor beta chains from one sample, sequenced in a study of CD8+ T cells in alopecia areata. Sequencing used immunoSEQ multiplex PCR; TCRdb keeps in-frame clones, though not all of them. The sample yields 25,000 or so clones, around half seen once. Specimen: NKG2D-high CD8+ T cells sorted from blood. These TCRs come from a human donor with alopecia areata. Both conserved end residues are part of each CDR3. The order of the fields is D gene, clone size, J gene, V gene, CDR3 protein, CDR3 DNA. D genes are given only for firm matches. Size is stated for part of the rows, as once, few or many counts, or as a class when the clone is expanded.

d_gene: -; abundance: few; j_gene: TRBJ2-7; v_gene: TRBV9; CDR3aa: CASSASHGDDPYEQYF; CDR3nt: TGTGCCAGCAGCGCATCCCACGGGGACGACCCCTACGAGCAGTACTTC
d_gene: -; abundance: -; j_gene: TRBJ2-5; v_gene: TRBV9; CDR3aa: CASSPQDHQGTQYF; CDR3nt: TGTGCCAGCAGCCCCCAGGACCACCAGGGGACCCAGTACTTC
d_gene: -; abundance: -; j_gene: TRBJ2-3; v_gene: TRBV6-5; CDR3aa: CASGPHVVSTDTQYF; CDR3nt: TGTGCCAGCGGCCCCCACGTAGTAAGCACAGATACGCAGTATTTT
d_gene: -; abundance: once; j_gene: TRBJ1-5; v_gene: TRBV9; CDR3aa: CASSVEAWGDQPQHF; CDR3nt: TGTGCCAGCAGCGTAGAAGCTTGGGGAGATCAGCCCCAGCATTTT
d_gene: TRBD2; abundance: few; j_gene: TRBJ2-7; v_gene: TRBV6-5; CDR3aa: CASSVAGGPTEQYF; CDR3nt: TGTGCCAGCAGTGTAGCGGGAGGGCCCACCGAGCAGTACTTC
d_gene: TRBD2; abundance: few; j_gene: TRBJ2-1; v_gene: TRBV7-9; CDR3aa: CASSTVAGFRYNEQFF; CDR3nt: TGTGCCAGCAGCACCGTAGCGGGCTTTCGGTACAATGAGCAGTTCTTC
d_gene: -; abundance: -; j_gene: TRBJ2-7; v_gene: TRBV7-9; CDR3aa: CASSSDGLGSYEQYF; CDR3nt: TGTGCCAGCAGCTCGGACGGCCTAGGGTCCTACGAGCAGTACTTC
d_gene: -; abundance: few; j_gene: TRBJ2-2; v_gene: TRBV7-3; CDR3aa: CASSLQGFTGELFF; CDR3nt: TGTGCCAGCAGCTTGCAGGGGTTCACCGGGGAGCTGTTTTTT
d_gene: -; abundance: -; j_gene: TRBJ1-2; v_gene: TRBV29-1; CDR3aa: CSVGGRDYGYTF; CDR3nt: TGCAGCGTTGGGGGCAGGGATTATGGCTACACCTTC
d_gene: TRBD1; abundance: -; j_gene: TRBJ2-1; v_gene: TRBV11-1; CDR3aa: CASSPGTGGYNEQFF; CDR3nt: TGTGCCAGCAGCCCCGGGACAGGAGGCTACAATGAGCAGTTCTTC
d_gene: -; abundance: -; j_gene: TRBJ1-2; v_gene: TRBV7-8; CDR3aa: CASSPRAGVGYGYTF; CDR3nt: TGTGCCAGCAGCCCCCGTGCGGGGGTAGGCTATGGCTACACCTTC
d_gene: -; abundance: -; j_gene: TRBJ2-2; v_gene: TRBV9; CDR3aa: CASSFYAFQAGELFF; CDR3nt: TGTGCCAGCAGTTTCTATGCATTCCAGGCCGGGGAGCTGTTTTTT
d_gene: TRBD2; abundance: few; j_gene: TRBJ2-7; v_gene: TRBV5-1; CDR3aa: CASSAGTSFEQYF; CDR3nt: TGCGCCAGCAGCGCCGGGACTAGCTTCGAGCAGTACTTC
d_gene: -; abundance: -; j_gene: TRBJ1-2; v_gene: TRBV6-1; CDR3aa: CASSEYDSPNYGYTF; CDR3nt: TGTGCCAGCAGTGAATATGACAGTCCTAACTATGGCTACACCTTC
d_gene: -; abundance: -; j_gene: TRBJ2-3; v_gene: TRBV9; CDR3aa: CASSPLGDTQYF; CDR3nt: TGTGCCAGCAGCCCTCTTGGTGATACGCAGTATTTT
d_gene: TRBD2; abundance: -; j_gene: TRBJ2-1; v_gene: TRBV27; CDR3aa: CASASGSFYNEQFF; CDR3nt: TGTGCCAGCGCTAGCGGGAGCTTCTACAATGAGCAGTTCTTC
d_gene: TRBD2; abundance: -; j_gene: TRBJ2-1; v_gene: TRBV28; CDR3aa: CASRHPSWGSGVYNEQFF; CDR3nt: TGTGCCAGCAGACACCCCTCTTGGGGGAGCGGGGTCTACAATGAGCAGTTCTTC
d_gene: TRBD2; abundance: -; j_gene: TRBJ2-5; v_gene: TRBV5-6; CDR3aa: CASSLSGRNQETQYF; CDR3nt: TGTGCCAGCAGCTTGAGCGGGAGGAATCAAGAGACCCAGTACTTC
d_gene: -; abundance: -; j_gene: TRBJ2-1; v_gene: TRBV20-1; CDR3aa: CSAPLFGEQFF; CDR3nt: TGCAGTGCCCCCCTATTTGGTGAGCAGTTCTTC
d_gene: TRBD2; abundance: -; j_gene: TRBJ2-1; v_gene: TRBV7-3; CDR3aa: CASSLKLLTSGDYNEQFF; CDR3nt: TGTGCCAGCAGCTTAAAGCTTCTGACTAGCGGGGACTACAATGAGCAGTTCTTC
d_gene: -; abundance: -; j_gene: TRBJ1-2; v_gene: TRBV28; CDR3aa: CASSPARTLWYGYTF; CDR3nt: TGTGCCAGCAGTCCGGCCCGGACACTCTGGTATGGCTACACCTTC
d_gene: -; abundance: -; j_gene: TRBJ2-3; v_gene: TRBV4-1; CDR3aa: CASSDLGFIPGFADTQYF; CDR3nt: TGCGCCAGCAGCGACCTCGGCTTTATTCCCGGGTTTGCAGATACGCAGTATTTT
d_gene: -; abundance: -; j_gene: TRBJ2-1; v_gene: TRBV5-6; CDR3aa: CASSFSSKPNNEQFF; CDR3nt: TGTGCCAGCAGCTTCTCATCCAAACCCAACAATGAGCAGTTCTTC
d_gene: TRBD2; abundance: -; j_gene: TRBJ2-3; v_gene: TRBV11-2; CDR3aa: CASSLDSGGDTQYF; CDR3nt: TGTGCCAGCAGCTTAGATTCGGGAGGAGATACGCAGTATTTT
d_gene: -; abundance: -; j_gene: TRBJ2-7; v_gene: TRBV7-6; CDR3aa: CASSPSGVTLEQYF; CDR3nt: TGTGCCAGCAGTCCCTCGGGGGTGACACTCGAGCAGTACTTC
d_gene: -; abundance: -; j_gene: TRBJ2-5; v_gene: TRBV15; CDR3aa: CATSREPRDLYQETQYF; CDR3nt: TGTGCCACCAGCCGCGAACCCCGGGACCTCTACCAAGAGACCCAGTACTTC
d_gene: -; abundance: few; j_gene: TRBJ1-1; v_gene: TRBV29-1; CDR3aa: CSVSSTFEAFF; CDR3nt: TGCAGCGTTAGTTCCACTTTTGAAGCTTTCTTT
d_gene: -; abundance: -; j_gene: TRBJ1-1; v_gene: TRBV28; CDR3aa: CASSLVRGLRIDTEAFF; CDR3nt: TGTGCCAGCAGTTTAGTCCGGGGGCTAAGAATAGACACTGAAGCTTTCTTT
d_gene: -; abundance: -; j_gene: TRBJ2-7; v_gene: TRBV30; CDR3aa: CAWSLGTSGEQYF; CDR3nt: TGTGCCTGGAGTTTAGGGACCTCGGGCGAGCAGTACTTC
d_gene: -; abundance: -; j_gene: TRBJ1-1; v_gene: TRBV2; CDR3aa: CASSEGGSFIGYTEAFF; CDR3nt: TGTGCCAGCAGTGAAGGGGGTTCGTTTATCGGGTACACTGAAGCTTTCTTT
d_gene: -; abundance: -; j_gene: TRBJ2-7; v_gene: TRBV6-5; CDR3aa: CASSYTSTLTEQYF; CDR3nt: TGTGCCAGCAGTTACACGTCTACTCTGACGGAGCAGTACTTC
d_gene: -; abundance: few; j_gene: TRBJ2-7; v_gene: TRBV27; CDR3aa: CASSLTARSYEQYF; CDR3nt: TGTGCCAGCAGTTTGACGGCCCGCTCCTACGAGCAGTACTTC
d_gene: -; abundance: -; j_gene: TRBJ2-6; v_gene: TRBV28; CDR3aa: CASIAGDPSGANVLTF; CDR3nt: TGTGCCAGCATAGCAGGGGACCCCTCTGGGGCCAACGTCCTGACTTTC